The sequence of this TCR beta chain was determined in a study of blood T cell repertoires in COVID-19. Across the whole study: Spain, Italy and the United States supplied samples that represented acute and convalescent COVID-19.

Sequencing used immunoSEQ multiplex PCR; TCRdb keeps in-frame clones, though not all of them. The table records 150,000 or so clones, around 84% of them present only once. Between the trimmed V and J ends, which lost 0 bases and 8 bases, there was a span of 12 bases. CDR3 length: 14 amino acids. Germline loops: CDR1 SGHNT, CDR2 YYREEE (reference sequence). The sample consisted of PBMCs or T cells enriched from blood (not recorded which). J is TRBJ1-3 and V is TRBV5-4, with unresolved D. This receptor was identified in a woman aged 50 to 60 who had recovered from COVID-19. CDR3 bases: TGTGCCAGCAGCTTGGGCGGCTCTCGGGACACCATATATTTT. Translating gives CASSLGGSRDTIYF.